One sample yielded the 27 T cell receptor beta chains listed below, sequenced in a study of cytomegalovirus exposure and HLA in healthy donors (dated by TCRdb to about 2017). Library preparation used the immunoSEQ multiplex PCR assay. A mixture of 60 forward primers for TCR Vbeta segments and 13 reverse primers for TCR Jbeta segments was used in the multiplex PCR. TCRdb re-hosts the immuneACCESS table, in-frame sequences only. Its copies lack some clones; in the studies checked, an unresolved V gene accounts for under half of them, and the cause for the rest is not known. The sample includes around 160,000 clones, with approximately 71% observed a single time. Of the sample, roughly 7.8% is held by the ten largest clones. Sequences were obtained from PBMCs. The receptors originated from a woman aged 40 to 50 in good health and CMV-seropositive.

J is TRBJ2-7 and V is TRBV29-1; a weak D match, TRBD1 (6 bases). V was shortened by 5 bases and J by 0 bases, with 8 bases between the two germline ends. This CDR3 spans 12 amino acids. Germline V gene sequence: CDR1 SQVTM, CDR2 ANQGSEA. In DNA form, the CDR3 reads TGCAGCGTTCGGACAGACTCCTACGAGCAGTACTTC. Its translation: CSVRTDSYEQYF.

The CDR3 DNA follows: TGTGCCCCATTGGGGGGGCGAGGACAAGAGACCCAGTACTTC. The encoded protein is CAPLGGRGQETQYF. The rearrangement links TRBV21-1 to TRBJ2-5; whether TRBD2, the table's D call, matches the DNA was not checked. TRBV21-1 is a recognized pseudogene. The length of the CDR3 is 14 residues.

The J gene is TRBJ2-2, the V gene TRBV28, with TRBD2 identical over 8 bases. V lost 5 bases to trimming and J lost 4 bases; unmatched junction nucleotides: 9. CDR3 size: 16 residues. Germline loops: CDR1 MDHEN, CDR2 SYDVKM. This CDR3 is CASSPYISGVTGELFF. The CDR3 coding sequence is TGTGCCAGCAGTCCTTATATTAGCGGGGTCACCGGGGAGCTGTTTTTT.

The chain couples TRBV19 to TRBJ1-1; D is unclear. The germline V gene has CDR1 LNHDA and CDR2 SQIVND (reference sequence). The ends were cut back, 0 bases at V and 4 bases at J, with 9 bases in the middle. The CDR3 is 14 residues long. CDR3 region: CASSIDQWSTEAFF. The DNA for the CDR3 is TGTGCCAGTAGTATAGACCAGTGGAGCACTGAAGCTTTCTTT.

The chain employs TRBV29-1 and TRBJ2-1; TRBD1 matches 7 bases. The CDR3 covers 12 residues. Germline trimming cut 6 bases from V and 8 bases from J; bases unmatched to any gene: 7. Germline CDR1 SQVTM, CDR2 ANQGSEA. CDR3 sequence: CSVHRGGYEQFF. CDR3 in DNA: TGCAGCGTCCACAGGGGCGGCTATGAGCAGTTCTTC.

The rearrangement joins TRBV5-1 to TRBJ1-4, with 9 positions matching TRBD1. This CDR3 is 18 amino acids long. V was clipped by 0 bases and J by 2 bases; unmatched bases: 8. Germline values: CDR1 SGHRS, CDR2 YFSETQ. This chain's CDR3 is CASSLEGLDRGTNEKLFF. The DNA for the CDR3 is TGCGCCAGCAGCTTGGAAGGGCTAGACAGGGGGACTAATGAAAAACTGTTTTTT.

This clone has only a few counts. The chain is built from TRBV4-2 and TRBJ2-2, with 11 bases matching TRBD2. CDR1 is LGHNA, CDR2 YNFKEQ, per germline. The trim removed 3 bases at V and 5 bases at J, leaving 5 bases unmatched. The CDR3 loop spans 16 amino acids. CDR3 sequence reads: CASSQAGTSGTGELFF. In DNA form, the CDR3 reads TGTGCCAGCAGCCAGGCCGGGACTAGCGGTACCGGGGAGCTGTTTTTT.

The J gene is TRBJ2-1, the V gene TRBV6-5, with 7 nucleotides matching TRBD2. CDR1 and CDR2 (germline): MNHEY, SVGAGI. V trimming: 5 bases; J trimming: 6 bases; junction bases outside the gene matches: 4. This CDR3 has 13 residues. CDR3 amino acids: CASSRTRGNEQFF. CDR3 coding DNA: TGTGCCAGCAGTCGGACTAGAGGCAATGAGCAGTTCTTC.

This clone has just one count. V and J are TRBV6-6 and TRBJ1-2, with D possibly TRBD1 on 6 matching bases. V dropped 7 bases and J dropped 2 bases, with 20 bases sitting between them. CDR1 is MNHNY and CDR2 is SVGAGI in the germline V gene (reference sequence). This CDR3 has 16 residues. CDR3 sequence (DNA): TGTGCCAGCACCTCAGGACAGCTGACCTTCAACTATGGCTACACCTTC. Translation: CASTSGQLTFNYGYTF.

The rearrangement joins TRBV4-1 to TRBJ1-2, with 10 bases lining up with TRBD1. Per the germline V gene, CDR1 is MGHRA and CDR2 is YSYEKL. J lost 2 bases, V lost 5 bases, and 8 bases had no gene match. This CDR3 is built from 16 residues. The CDR3 nucleotides are TGCGCCAGCAGCTTTCCCGGGACAGGGGACAACTATGGCTACACCTTC. It yields the protein CASSFPGTGDNYGYTF.

This chain connects TRBV4-1 to TRBJ1-5; TRBD1 aligns across 7 bases. The CDR3 runs to 17 residues. Germline loops: CDR1 MGHRA, CDR2 YSYEKL. J was trimmed by 0 bases and V by 3 bases; bases with no gene match: 8. In DNA form, the CDR3 reads TGCGCCAGCAGCCACCGGGACAGTCTATTTAGCAATCAGCCCCAGCATTTT. It is translated as CASSHRDSLFSNQPQHF.

The rearrangement joins TRBV5-1 to TRBJ2-7, with 10 positions matching TRBD2. CDR1 SGHRS and CDR2 YFSETQ come from the germline V gene. The CDR3 totals 14 residues. With V trimmed by 4 bases and J by 3 bases, 4 bases remained unmatched. The CDR3 DNA reads as TGCGCCAGCAGCCCAGCTAGCGGGAGCTACGAGCAGTACTTC. Protein: CASSPASGSYEQYF.

The chain uses TRBV27 and TRBJ2-1; 8 bases are shared with TRBD2. Germline V gives CDR1 MNHEY, CDR2 SMNVEV (reference sequence). CDR3 length: 16 amino acids. Germline trimming cut 5 bases from V and 0 bases from J; bases unmatched to any gene: 6. CDR3: CASSISGGSSYNEQFF. As DNA, the CDR3 is TGTGCCAGCAGTATCAGCGGGGGTAGCTCCTACAATGAGCAGTTCTTC.

In this sample, this clone turned up once. The chain joins TRBV28 to TRBJ1-2; tentatively, D is TRBD1 (5 bases). This CDR3 has 14 residues. Per the germline V gene, CDR1 is MDHEN and CDR2 is SYDVKM. V shed 5 bases and J shed 6 bases, with 16 bases lying between them. CDR3 coding DNA: TGTGCCAGCAGTCCCCTCCCCCGACAGAATGGCTACACCTTC. It specifies CASSPLPRQNGYTF.

This clone came up a few times. The V and J genes are TRBV5-4 and TRBJ2-7; 14 bases line up with TRBD2. CDR1 is SGHNT and CDR2 is YYREEE in the germline V gene (reference sequence). Germline trimming cut 4 bases from V and 1 base from J; bases unmatched to any gene: 4. The CDR3 has 16 amino acids. DNA of the CDR3: TGTGCCAGCAGCCCGGGACTAGCGGGAGTATCCTACGAGCAGTACTTC. Its translation: CASSPGLAGVSYEQYF.

This clone has more than one count but fewer than ten. This chain links TRBV2 with TRBJ1-2; D remains unclear. V lost 3 bases to trimming and J lost 7 bases, with 15 bases between them. The CDR3 contains 14 residues. CDR1 is SNHLY, CDR2 FYNNEI, per germline. In nucleotides, the CDR3 is TGTGCCAGCAGTGACCCCCCTTTTAATTCTGGCTACACCTTC. It yields the protein CASSDPPFNSGYTF.

This chain uses TRBV5-1 with TRBJ1-2; 10 positions match TRBD1. Germline V gene lookup returns CDR1 SGHRS and CDR2 YFSETQ. V shed 5 bases, J shed 4 bases, and the junction held 8 bases outside the gene matches. The length of the CDR3 is 15 residues. CDR3 nucleotide sequence: TGCGCCAGCAGTCGGACAGGGGGAGATGGCTATGGCTACACCTTC. Amino acids: CASSRTGGDGYGYTF.

This clone was observed a few times. The genes are TRBV7-9 and TRBJ2-5, with 11 positions matching TRBD1. V lost 4 bases and J lost 2; bases outside the gene matches: 9. The CDR3 spans 17 residues. CDR1 SEHNR and CDR2 FQNEAQ come from the germline V gene (reference sequence). CDR3 sequence (DNA): TGTGCCAGCAGCTCAAAACCGGGACAGGGGGATCAAGAGACCCAGTACTTC. It specifies CASSSKPGQGDQETQYF.

This clone was counted only a few times. The rearrangement links TRBV6-5 to TRBJ2-7; TRBD2 agrees at 11 bases. The trim removed 6 bases at V and 6 bases at J, leaving 7 bases unmatched. CDR1 MNHEY and CDR2 SVGAGI come from the germline V gene. The CDR3 loop spans 14 amino acids. CDR3: CASSPLAGGSEQYF. The CDR3 bases are TGTGCCAGCAGCCCCCTAGCGGGAGGCAGCGAGCAGTACTTC.

CDR3 DNA: TGTGCCAGTAGTGGACAGGGGGGGGTGAGAGAGCAGTACTTC. This encodes CASSGQGGVREQYF. The rearrangement links TRBV19 to TRBJ2-7, with 10 bases aligning to TRBD1. Germline V CDR1 and CDR2: LNHDA, SQIVND (reference sequence). V shed 5 bases and J 7 bases; nucleotides not matched to a gene: 8. The CDR3 contains 14 residues.

The rearrangement joins TRBV11-3 to TRBJ1-2; D unresolved. The CDR3 length is 15 residues. Germline V gene data show CDR1 as SGHNT and CDR2 as YENEEA. The V and J ends lost 5 bases and 7 bases respectively, with 20 bases between them. This CDR3 is CASSPELRATSGYTF. DNA of the CDR3: TGTGCCAGCAGCCCGGAGCTTAGAGCTACGAGTGGCTACACCTTC.

V and J are TRBV29-1 and TRBJ2-3; 9 nucleotides match TRBD2. V lost 4 bases, J lost 2 bases, and 4 bases stayed unmatched. Germline-derived CDR1 and CDR2 are SQVTM and ANQGSEA. CDR3 length equals 14 residues. The CDR3, as DNA: TGCAGCGTTGGTCCTAGCGGGAACACAGATACGCAGTATTTT. It specifies CSVGPSGNTDTQYF.

The chain couples TRBV19 to TRBJ2-7; a weak D match, TRBD2 (5 bases). This CDR3 spans 14 amino acids. The ends were cut back, 7 bases at V and 0 bases at J, with 13 bases in the middle. The V gene's germline CDR1 is LNHDA and CDR2 SQIVND (reference sequence). CDR3 region: CASKWSEDSYEQYF. The CDR3 DNA is TGTGCCAGTAAGTGGTCGGAGGACTCCTACGAGCAGTACTTC. Full variable domain (outside the CDR3, taken from reference TRBV19 and TRBJ2-7): DGGITQSPKYLFRKEGQNVTLSCEQNLNHDAMYWYRQDPGQGLRLIYYSQIVNDFQKGDIAEGYSVSREKKESFPLTVTSAQKNPTAFYLCASKWSEDSYEQYFGPGTRLTVT.

J is TRBJ2-4 and V is TRBV11-1; 10 bases agree with TRBD1. Trimming cost V 5 bases and J 1 base; bases outside gene matches: 5. The length of the CDR3 is 16 residues. The germline CDR1 and CDR2 sequences are SGHAT and FQDESV (reference sequence). Here the CDR3 reads CASSPGGQGAKNIQYF. The CDR3 nucleotides read TGTGCCAGCAGCCCCGGGGGACAGGGGGCCAAAAACATTCAGTACTTC.

J is TRBJ2-7 and V is TRBV5-1, with 8 bases fitting TRBD2. CDR1 is SGHRS, CDR2 YFSETQ, per germline. The J segment lost 7 bases and the V segment lost 2 bases, leaving 14 bases of the junction unmatched. The CDR3 covers 16 residues. This CDR3 reads CASSLPRAGVGCEQYF. The CDR3 DNA reads TGCGCCAGCAGCTTACCGAGAGCGGGAGTGGGGTGTGAGCAGTACTTC. The whole variable domain, filled in from reference TRBV5-1 and TRBJ2-7, reads KAGVTQTPRYLIKTRGQQVTLSCSPISGHRSVSWYQQTPGQGLQFLFEYFSETQRNKGNFPGRFSGRQFSNSRSEMNVSTLELGDSALYLCASSLPRAGVGCEQYFGPGTRLTVT.

The gene calls are TRBV19 and TRBJ2-7; TRBD2 might be the D (6 bases). Germline V lookup: CDR1 LNHDA, CDR2 SQIVND (reference sequence). This CDR3 region has 14 residues. V gave up 4 bases and J gave up 1 base, with 11 bases separating them. The CDR3 DNA sequence: TGTGCCAGTAGTAGCGGGGCTTTGTCCTACGAGCAGTACTTC. This gives the protein CASSSGALSYEQYF.

V is TRBV6-5 and J is TRBJ2-1; D is possibly TRBD1 (7 bases). The CDR3 is 13 amino acids. CDR1 and CDR2 (germline): MNHEY, SVGAGI. The V gene lost 6 bases and the J gene lost 7 bases, with 13 bases spanning the gap. The DNA for the CDR3 is TGTGCCAGCAGCCCCCAGGGGGGTAATGAGCAGTTCTTC. Its translation is CASSPQGGNEQFF.